The TCR beta chain described here comes from a study of blood T cells in healthy people across ages. No fewer than 6 million PBMCs went into each sample. A J-beta primer mix and a sample-barcoded 5' primer were used in a second PCR of about 7 to 12 cycles. A template-switch adaptor that had 12 random nucleotides put a tag on each cDNA molecule. Each CDR3 protein is one row after TCRdb ran MiXCR on the 5' RACE reads. The table records 1.5 million to 2 million distinct CDR3 sequences, roughly 32% of them present only once. CDR3 length: 11 amino acids. V lost 8 bases and J lost 7, with 12 bases in between. The germline CDR1 and CDR2 sequences are SQVTM and ANQGSEA.

The rearrangement joins TRBV29-1 to TRBJ2-1; D possibly corresponds to TRBD1 (5 bases). Sequenced: blood. The clonotype originates from a woman aged 25-40 years in good health. The CDR3 nucleotides read TGCAGCTGGGCAGGGAAGAATGAGCAGTTCTTC. Its translation: CSWAGKNEQFF.